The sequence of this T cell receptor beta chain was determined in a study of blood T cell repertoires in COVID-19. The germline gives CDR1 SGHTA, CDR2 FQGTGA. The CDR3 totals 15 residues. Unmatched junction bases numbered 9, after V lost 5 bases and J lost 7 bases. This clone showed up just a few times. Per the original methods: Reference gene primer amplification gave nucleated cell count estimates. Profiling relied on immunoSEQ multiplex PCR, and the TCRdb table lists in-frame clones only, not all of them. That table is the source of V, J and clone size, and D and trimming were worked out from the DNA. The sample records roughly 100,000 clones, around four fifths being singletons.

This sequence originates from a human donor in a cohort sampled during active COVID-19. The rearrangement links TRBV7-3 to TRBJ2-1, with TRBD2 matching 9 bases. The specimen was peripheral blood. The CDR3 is CASSQLAGWGNEQFF. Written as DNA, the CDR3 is TGTGCCAGCAGCCAACTAGCGGGCTGGGGAAATGAGCAGTTCTTC.